This T cell receptor beta chain originates from a study of blood T cell repertoires in COVID-19. In the study overall: Sites in the United States, Italy and Spain provided acute and convalescent COVID-19 samples. T cells, B-cell-depleted T cells, or PBMCs provided the cDNA or gDNA that served as material.

Seattle patients were enrolled while actively infected and followed longitudinally. The V segment lost 7 bases and the J segment 4 bases; nucleotides outside the gene matches: 7. The CDR3 is made up of 15 amino acids. Per germline, CDR1 KGHDR and CDR2 SFDVKD. In the original workflow: Estimation of nucleated cell counts was performed using reference gene primer amplification. Method: immunoSEQ multiplex PCR; TCRdb's copy keeps in-frame clones and lacks some. Clone size and the V and J calls come from that table; the DNA yielded D and trimming. The sample carries 150,000 to 180,000 clones, about 85% recorded once.

The specimen sequenced was peripheral blood. The chain uses TRBV24-1 and TRBJ2-2; 8 nucleotides match TRBD1. The clonotype originates from a man between 60 and 75 years old with COVID-19, enrolled during active disease. The chain's CDR3 is CATRGQGASTGELFF. CDR3 nucleotide sequence: TGTGCCACCAGGGGCCAGGGGGCGAGCACCGGGGAGCTGTTTTTT.